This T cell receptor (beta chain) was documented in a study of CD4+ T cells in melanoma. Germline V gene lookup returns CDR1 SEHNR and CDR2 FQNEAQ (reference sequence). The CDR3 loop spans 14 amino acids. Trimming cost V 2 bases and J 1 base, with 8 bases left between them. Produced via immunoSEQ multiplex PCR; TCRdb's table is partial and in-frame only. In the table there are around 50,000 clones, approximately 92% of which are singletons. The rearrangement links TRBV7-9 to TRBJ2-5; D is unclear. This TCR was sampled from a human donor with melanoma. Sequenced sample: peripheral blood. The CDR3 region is CASSLLSIQETQYF. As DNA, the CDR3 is TGTGCCAGCAGCTTACTCTCAATCCAAGAGACCCAGTACTTC.